The text below deals with one T cell receptor (beta chain). Germline CDR1 and CDR2: SNHLY and FYNNEI. The CDR3 is 13 residues long. The data belong to a study of T cell responses to AZD1222 COVID-19 vaccine. Clones were sequenced by immunoSEQ multiplex PCR, and TCRdb holds only the in-frame ones, with some missing. The sample records approximately 110,000 clones, just over 85% being singletons. The sequenced sample was peripheral blood, obtained on day 0 of AZD1222 vaccination. This clonotype was sampled from an adult in good health. The rearrangement joins TRBV2 to TRBJ2-5; D gene ambiguous. The CDR3 loop is CASVVGRQETQYF. DNA for the CDR3: TGTGCGAGCGTGGTGGGCAGGCAAGAGACCCAGTACTTC. The full variable domain, completed using reference TRBV2 and TRBJ2-5, is EPEVTQTPSHQVTQMGQEVILRCVPISNHLYFYWYRQILGQKVEFLVSFYNNEISEKSEIFDDQFSVERPDGSNFTLKIRSTKLEDSAMYFCASVVGRQETQYFGPGTRLLVL.